The rows below give T cell receptor beta chains drawn from one sample of a study of vaccination effects on CD4 cells after COVID-19. These TCRs are of unknown antigen specificity. The repertoire was sequenced with immunoSEQ multiplex PCR; TCRdb's copy has only in-frame clones and lacks some. Of fewer than 30,000 clones in the sample, 72% were seen once. The sequenced sample was CD4+ T cells from PBMCs cultured with SARS-CoV-2 spike peptides, obtained before COVID-19 vaccination. Source of these receptors: a human donor who received a COVID-19 vaccine. Both conserved end residues are part of each CDR3. The D gene is left open where the match is weak. Not all rows give a size; the values are once, few, many and, for expanded clones, a class.

j_call | clone_size | d_call | v_call | cdr3_nt | cdr3_aa
TRBJ2-2 | once | TRBD2 | TRBV6-5 | TGTGCCAGCAGACCCCCTAGCGGAAACACCGGGGAGCTGTTTTTT | CASRPPSGNTGELFF
TRBJ2-1 | - | - | TRBV3-1/TRBV3-2 | TGTGCCAGCAGCCAAACCCGGACTGCCTACAATGAGCAGTTCTTC | CASSQTRTAYNEQFF
TRBJ2-3 | - | - | TRBV29-1 | TGCAGCGTTGCTGGGGGCGGTACAGATACGCAGTATTTT | CSVAGGGTDTQYF
TRBJ1-2 | - | TRBD1 | TRBV27 | TGTGCCAGCACCGGGACAGGAAACTATGGCTACACCTTC | CASTGTGNYGYTF
TRBJ1-1 | - | TRBD1 | TRBV5-1 | TGCGCCAGCAGCTCGGGACAGGTGACTGGAAACACTGAAGCTTTCTTT | CASSSGQVTGNTEAFF
TRBJ2-2 | - | - | TRBV10-2 | TGCGCCTCCAGGGGGGGGCCCGGGGAGCTGTTTTTT | CASRGGPGELFF
TRBJ2-5 | - | TRBD2 | TRBV4-1 | TGCGCCAGCAGCCAAGATCCGGGACTAGCGGGGAGCGGGCGGGAGACCCAGTACTTC | CASSQDPGLAGSGRETQYF
TRBJ2-7 | - | TRBD1 | TRBV30 | TGTGCCTGGAGCACACAGGGGTCCGCCTACGAGCAGTACTTC | CAWSTQGSAYEQYF
TRBJ2-3 | - | TRBD2 | TRBV3-1/TRBV3-2 | TGTGCCAGCAGATCCGGACTAGCGGGAGCCGATACGCAGTATTTT | CASRSGLAGADTQYF
TRBJ1-6 | - | TRBD1 | TRBV7-9 | TGTGCCAGCAGCTTCGGCACAGGGGGCACGAGATCACCCCTCCACTTT | CASSFGTGGTRSPLHF
TRBJ2-7 | few | TRBD2 | TRBV29-1 | TGCAGCGTTACTCCCGGGACTATCGCCTACGAGCAGTACTTC | CSVTPGTIAYEQYF
TRBJ2-3 | - | - | TRBV18 | TGTGCCAGCTCACCACCATCGACAGATACGCAGTATTTT | CASSPPSTDTQYF
TRBJ1-2 | - | - | TRBV7-9 | TGTGCCAGCAGCTTAAACGGTTACTATGGCTACACCTTC | CASSLNGYYGYTF
TRBJ2-5 | few | - | TRBV5-6 | TGTGCCAGCAGCTTGGCGGCCCATGGGACCCAGTACTTC | CASSLAAHGTQYF
TRBJ2-3 | - | TRBD2 | TRBV6-5 | TGTGCCAGCAGTAGACTAGCGGGGGGGCCAGATACGCAGTATTTT | CASSRLAGGPDTQYF
TRBJ2-1 | - | - | TRBV9 | TGTGCCAGCAGCGTAGGTGGGTTAAATGAGCAGTTCTTC | CASSVGGLNEQFF
TRBJ1-1 | - | - | TRBV2 | TGTGCCAGCAGGGAAACAAGGAACACTGAAGCTTTCTTT | CASRETRNTEAFF
TRBJ2-5 | - | - | TRBV19 | TGTGCCAGTAGTAGAGTTATTGGCAGGGGCCACCAAGAGACCCAGTACTTC | CASSRVIGRGHQETQYF